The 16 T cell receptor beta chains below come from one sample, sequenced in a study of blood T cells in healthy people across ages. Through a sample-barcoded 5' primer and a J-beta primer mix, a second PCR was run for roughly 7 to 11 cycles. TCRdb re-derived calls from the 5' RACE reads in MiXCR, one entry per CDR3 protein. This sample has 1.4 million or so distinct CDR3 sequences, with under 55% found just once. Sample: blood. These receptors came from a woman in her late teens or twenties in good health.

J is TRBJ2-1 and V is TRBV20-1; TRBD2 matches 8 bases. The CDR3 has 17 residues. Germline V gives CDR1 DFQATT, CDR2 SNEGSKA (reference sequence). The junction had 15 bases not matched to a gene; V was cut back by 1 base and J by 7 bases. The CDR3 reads CSARANVGQRERNEQFF. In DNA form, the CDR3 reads TGCAGTGCTAGAGCTAACGTGGGGCAGCGGGAGAGGAATGAGCAGTTCTTC.

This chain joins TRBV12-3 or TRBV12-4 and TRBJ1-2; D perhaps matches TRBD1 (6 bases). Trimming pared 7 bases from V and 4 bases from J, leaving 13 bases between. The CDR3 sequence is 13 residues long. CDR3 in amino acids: CASKIQGVYGYTF. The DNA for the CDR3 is TGTGCCAGCAAAATACAGGGAGTCTATGGCTACACCTTC.

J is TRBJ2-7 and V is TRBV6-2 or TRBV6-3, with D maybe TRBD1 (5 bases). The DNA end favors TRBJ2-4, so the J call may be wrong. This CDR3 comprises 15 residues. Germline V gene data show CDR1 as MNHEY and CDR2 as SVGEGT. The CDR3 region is CASSPPGSLSNIQYF. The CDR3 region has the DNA TGTGCCAGCAGTCCTCCAGGGTCTTTAAGCAACATTCAGTACTTC.

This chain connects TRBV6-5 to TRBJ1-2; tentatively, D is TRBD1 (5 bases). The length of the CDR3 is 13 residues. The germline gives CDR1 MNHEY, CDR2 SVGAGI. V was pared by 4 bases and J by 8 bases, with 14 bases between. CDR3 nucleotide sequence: TGTGCCAGCAGTTCGGGAGGGGCAGCGGGCTACACCTTC. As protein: CASSSGGAAGYTF.

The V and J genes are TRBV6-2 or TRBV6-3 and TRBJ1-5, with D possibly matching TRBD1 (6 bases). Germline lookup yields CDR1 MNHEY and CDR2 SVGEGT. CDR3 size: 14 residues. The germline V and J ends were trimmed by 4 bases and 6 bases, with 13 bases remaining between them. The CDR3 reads CASSFGGPGQPQHF. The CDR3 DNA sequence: TGTGCCAGCAGTTTCGGGGGGCCGGGTCAGCCCCAGCATTTT.

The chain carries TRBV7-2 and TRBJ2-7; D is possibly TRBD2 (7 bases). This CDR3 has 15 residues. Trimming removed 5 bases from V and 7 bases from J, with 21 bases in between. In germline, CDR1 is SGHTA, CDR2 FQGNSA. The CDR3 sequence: CASSRMVGGANEQYF. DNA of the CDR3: TGTGCCAGCAGCCGAATGGTTGGGGGGGCCAATGAGCAGTACTTC. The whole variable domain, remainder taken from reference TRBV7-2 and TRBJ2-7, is GAGVSQSPSNKVTEKGKDVELRCDPISGHTALYWYRQSLGQGLEFLIYFQGNSAPDKSGLPSDRFSAERTGGSVSTLTIQRTQQEDSAVYLCASSRMVGGANEQYFGPGTRLTVT.

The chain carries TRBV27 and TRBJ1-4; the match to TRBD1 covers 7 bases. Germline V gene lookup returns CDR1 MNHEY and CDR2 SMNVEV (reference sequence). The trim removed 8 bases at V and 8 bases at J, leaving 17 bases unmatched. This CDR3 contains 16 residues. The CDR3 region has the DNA TGTGCCAGCCACCCCCCGATGAAGGGGGCGGTCGAAAAACTGTTTTTT. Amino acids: CASHPPMKGAVEKLFF.

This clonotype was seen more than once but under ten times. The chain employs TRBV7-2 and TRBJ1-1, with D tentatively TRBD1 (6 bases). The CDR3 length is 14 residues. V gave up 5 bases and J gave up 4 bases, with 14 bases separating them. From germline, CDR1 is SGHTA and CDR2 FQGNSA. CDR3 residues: CASSLGQLPTEAFF. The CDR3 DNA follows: TGTGCCAGCAGCCTAGGACAGTTACCCACTGAAGCTTTCTTT.

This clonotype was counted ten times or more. CDR3 region: CSAGTAYNEQFF. The CDR3 DNA is TGCAGCGCCGGGACAGCCTACAATGAGCAGTTCTTC. The chain links TRBV29-1 to TRBJ2-1; 7 bases fit TRBD1. The trim removed 7 bases at V and 2 bases at J, leaving 2 bases unmatched. Germline CDR1 SQVTM, CDR2 ANQGSEA. This CDR3 is 12 amino acids long.

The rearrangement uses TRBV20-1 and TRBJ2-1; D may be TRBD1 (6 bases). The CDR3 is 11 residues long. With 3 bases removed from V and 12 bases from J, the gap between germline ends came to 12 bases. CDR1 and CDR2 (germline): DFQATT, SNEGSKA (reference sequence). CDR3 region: CSARLGAGQFF. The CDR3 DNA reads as TGCAGTGCTAGGTTGGGGGCCGGGCAGTTCTTC.

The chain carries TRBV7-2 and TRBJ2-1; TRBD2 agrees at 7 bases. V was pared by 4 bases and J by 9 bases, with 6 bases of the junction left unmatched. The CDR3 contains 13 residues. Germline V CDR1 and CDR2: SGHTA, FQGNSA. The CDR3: CASSSAAGSEQFF. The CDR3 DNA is TGTGCCAGCAGCTCAGCAGCGGGAAGTGAGCAGTTCTTC.

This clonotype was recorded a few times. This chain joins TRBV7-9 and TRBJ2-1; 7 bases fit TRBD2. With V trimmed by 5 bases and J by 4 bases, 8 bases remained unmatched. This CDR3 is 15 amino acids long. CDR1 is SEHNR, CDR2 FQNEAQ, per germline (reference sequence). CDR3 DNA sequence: TGTGCCAGCAGCCCTCTCCGGGACTATTACAATGAGCAGTTCTTC. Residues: CASSPLRDYYNEQFF. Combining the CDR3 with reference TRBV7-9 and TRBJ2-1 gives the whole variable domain DTGVSQNPRHKITKRGQNVTFRCDPISEHNRLYWYRQTLGQGPEFLTYFQNEAQLEKSRLLSDRFSAERPKGSFSTLEIQRTEQGDSAMYLCASSPLRDYYNEQFFGPGTRLTVL.

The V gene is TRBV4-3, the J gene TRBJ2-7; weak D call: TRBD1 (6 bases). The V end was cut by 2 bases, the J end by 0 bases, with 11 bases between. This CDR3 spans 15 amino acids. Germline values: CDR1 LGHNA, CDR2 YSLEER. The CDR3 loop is CASSQRTGTSYEQYF. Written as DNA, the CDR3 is TGCGCCAGCAGCCAAAGAACAGGGACCTCCTACGAGCAGTACTTC.

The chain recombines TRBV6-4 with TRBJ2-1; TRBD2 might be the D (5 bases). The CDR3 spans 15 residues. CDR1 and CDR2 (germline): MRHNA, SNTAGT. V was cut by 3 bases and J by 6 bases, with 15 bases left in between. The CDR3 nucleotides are TGTGCCAGCAGTGAAGGGTTCGGACTGCTCAATGAGCAGTTCTTC. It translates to CASSEGFGLLNEQFF.

CDR3 in DNA: TGTGCCAGCAGTTCCCTACAGGGAAGTGAGCAGTTCTTC. Its protein product is CASSSLQGSEQFF. The chain combines TRBV6-6 with TRBJ2-1; perhaps TRBD1 as D (6 bases). This CDR3 region has 13 residues. V was trimmed by 4 bases and J by 9 bases, leaving 13 bases between them. Germline V gene sequence: CDR1 MNHNY, CDR2 SVGAGI (reference sequence).

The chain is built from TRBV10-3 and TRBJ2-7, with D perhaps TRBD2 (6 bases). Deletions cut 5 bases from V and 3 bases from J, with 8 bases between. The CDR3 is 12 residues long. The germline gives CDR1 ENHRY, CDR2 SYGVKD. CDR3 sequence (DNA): TGTGCCATCAGTCGGACTAACTACGAGCAGTACTTC. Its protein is CAISRTNYEQYF.